This record concerns one TCR beta chain sequence. As yet, its antigen is unknown. This sample was included in a study of cytomegalovirus exposure and HLA in healthy donors. Study-level results: The classifier reportedly diagnosed cytomegalovirus status with high sensitivity and specificity. TCR beta sequences reportedly predicted the HLA-A and HLA-B alleles of most subjects accurately.

Primers: 60 Vbeta forward and 13 Jbeta reverse. Authors' processing steps: In a later analysis, of 80 million or so unique beta chains, some 10 million appeared in at least two donors. The method was immunoSEQ multiplex PCR; TCRdb's version includes in-frame clones alone and lacks a portion of them. The V and J calls and the clone size are those of that table, but D and trimming were determined from the DNA. The data hold fewer than 150,000 clones, with around 73% observed a single time. Trimming took 8 bases from V and 7 from J; bases not matched to a gene: 12. The length of the CDR3 is 15 residues. The germline V gene encodes CDR1 LNHNV and CDR2 YYDKDF (reference sequence).

Material for sequencing was PBMCs. The sequence was collected from a man over 45 in good health and CMV-seronegative. The chain links TRBV15 to TRBJ2-1; TRBD1 matches at 9 bases. The CDR3, as DNA: TGTGCCACCGCCTCGGGACAGGGAAGGGTAAATGAGCAGTTCTTC. Amino acids: CATASGQGRVNEQFF.